The rows below give T cell receptor beta chains drawn from one sample of a study of T-cell reconstitution after alpha-beta-depleted transplantation in children. TCRdb reprocessed the PCR reads via MiXCR and lists one record per CDR3 protein. The table lists about a million distinct CDR3 sequences, roughly 29% of them singletons, with over 25% in the top ten. The sequences come from PBMCs, mostly from graft donor cells, collected 360 days after TCRalphabeta/CD19-depleted stem cell transplant. The receptors here all came from a boy in the first two years of life who had a stem cell transplant for SCID, so the T cells may come from the graft donor. The CDR3 runs from the conserved cysteine through the conserved F or W. Fields, in order: V gene, clone size, D gene, J gene, CDR3 protein, CDR3 DNA. A D gene is named only where the DNA matches it firmly. A clone size is listed for some rows: how often the clone was seen (once, few, many), or a class if it is expanded.

v_call: TRBV4-1
clone_size: once
d_call: TRBD1
j_call: TRBJ2-7
cdr3_aa: CASSHPGQGIYEQYF
cdr3_nt: TGCGCCAGCAGCCACCCGGGACAGGGGATCTACGAGCAGTACTTC

v_call: TRBV9
clone_size: few
d_call: .
j_call: TRBJ2-2
cdr3_aa: CASSVSTTVSTGELFF
cdr3_nt: TGTGCCAGCAGCGTATCAACGACAGTAAGCACCGGGGAGCTGTTTTTT

v_call: TRBV4-2
clone_size: .
d_call: .
j_call: TRBJ2-2
cdr3_aa: CASSQGTERTGELFF
cdr3_nt: TGTGCCAGCAGCCAAGGTACAGAGCGCACCGGGGAGCTGTTTTTT

v_call: TRBV27
clone_size: few
d_call: .
j_call: TRBJ2-7
cdr3_aa: CASSFGRVYEQYF
cdr3_nt: TGTGCCAGCAGTTTTGGCAGGGTCTACGAGCAGTACTTC

v_call: TRBV4-1
clone_size: few
d_call: TRBD1
j_call: TRBJ2-1
cdr3_aa: CASSQDNGDRGYNEQFF
cdr3_nt: TGCGCCAGCAGCCAAGATAATGGGGACAGGGGATACAATGAGCAGTTCTTC

v_call: TRBV11-2
clone_size: .
d_call: TRBD2
j_call: TRBJ2-5
cdr3_aa: CASSSPNFPAGGQETQYF
cdr3_nt: TGTGCCAGCAGCTCCCCAAACTTCCCAGCGGGGGGGCAAGAGACCCAGTACTTC

v_call: TRBV7-3
clone_size: .
d_call: .
j_call: TRBJ2-5
cdr3_aa: CASGTGTETQYF
cdr3_nt: TGTGCCAGCGGCACAGGGACGGAGACCCAGTACTTC

v_call: TRBV27
clone_size: .
d_call: TRBD2
j_call: TRBJ2-1
cdr3_aa: CASSPPRSLAGGPSLINEQFF
cdr3_nt: TGTGCCAGCAGCCCCCCCCGATCCTTAGCGGGAGGGCCCTCCCTCATAAATGAGCAGTTCTTC

v_call: TRBV7-2
clone_size: .
d_call: TRBD2
j_call: TRBJ2-3
cdr3_aa: CASSPSGGAIDTQYF
cdr3_nt: TGTGCCAGCAGCCCTAGCGGGGGGGCGATAGATACGCAGTATTTT

v_call: TRBV7-9
clone_size: few
d_call: .
j_call: TRBJ2-1
cdr3_aa: CASRPSGLSYNEQFF
cdr3_nt: TGTGCCAGCAGGCCGTCGGGTCTCTCCTACAATGAGCAGTTCTTC

v_call: TRBV5-6
clone_size: few
d_call: .
j_call: TRBJ2-7
cdr3_aa: CASSLYQAFPTYEQYF
cdr3_nt: TGTGCCAGCAGCTTGTACCAGGCGTTCCCCACCTACGAGCAGTACTTC

v_call: TRBV27
clone_size: .
d_call: .
j_call: TRBJ2-1
cdr3_aa: CASTPPPSAGYNEQFF
cdr3_nt: TGTGCCAGCACCCCTCCCCCTAGCGCCGGTTACAATGAGCAGTTCTTC

v_call: TRBV3-1
clone_size: few
d_call: .
j_call: TRBJ2-1
cdr3_aa: CASSQSSDRGNEQFF
cdr3_nt: TGTGCCAGCAGCCAATCTTCCGACCGAGGGAATGAGCAGTTCTTC

v_call: TRBV12-3/TRBV12-4
clone_size: few
d_call: .
j_call: TRBJ2-3
cdr3_aa: CASSYEPSDTQYF
cdr3_nt: TGTGCCAGCAGTTATGAGCCATCAGATACGCAGTATTTT

v_call: TRBV28
clone_size: few
d_call: .
j_call: TRBJ1-1
cdr3_aa: CASSLSFGEGPIDTEAFF
cdr3_nt: TGTGCCAGCAGTTTGTCGTTTGGAGAGGGGCCCATTGATACTGAAGCTTTCTTT

v_call: TRBV20-1
clone_size: few
d_call: .
j_call: TRBJ2-1
cdr3_aa: CSADFYNEQFF
cdr3_nt: TGCAGTGCCGACTTCTACAATGAGCAGTTCTTC

v_call: TRBV14
clone_size: .
d_call: .
j_call: TRBJ2-6
cdr3_aa: CASSHDRSGLGANVLTF
cdr3_nt: TGTGCCAGCAGCCACGATCGAAGTGGGCTTGGGGCCAACGTCCTGACTTTC

v_call: TRBV4-3
clone_size: .
d_call: .
j_call: TRBJ1-1
cdr3_aa: CASSQSAVKTEAFF
cdr3_nt: TGCGCCAGCAGCCAATCAGCGGTGAAAACTGAAGCTTTCTTT

v_call: TRBV7-3
clone_size: .
d_call: .
j_call: TRBJ1-2
cdr3_aa: CASSLRGGTGDYGYTF
cdr3_nt: TGTGCCAGCAGCTTAAGGGGTGGCACGGGGGACTATGGCTACACCTTC

v_call: TRBV7-9
clone_size: .
d_call: TRBD1
j_call: TRBJ1-3
cdr3_aa: CASGLTGPFGGNTIYF
cdr3_nt: TGTGCCAGCGGGCTGACAGGGCCGTTCGGAGGAAACACCATATATTTT

v_call: TRBV18
clone_size: few
d_call: .
j_call: TRBJ2-7
cdr3_aa: CASSPPLGPGAYEQYF
cdr3_nt: TGTGCCAGCTCACCACCCTTAGGTCCCGGTGCCTACGAGCAGTACTTC

v_call: TRBV28
clone_size: few
d_call: .
j_call: TRBJ2-1
cdr3_aa: CASSFRWAGRSNEQFF
cdr3_nt: TGTGCCAGCAGTTTCCGATGGGCAGGGAGGTCCAATGAGCAGTTCTTC

v_call: TRBV7-2
clone_size: .
d_call: TRBD1
j_call: TRBJ1-1
cdr3_aa: CASSARGLGGGTEAFF
cdr3_nt: TGTGCCAGCAGCGCCAGGGGGCTAGGGGGAGGCACTGAAGCTTTCTTT

v_call: TRBV7-2
clone_size: .
d_call: .
j_call: TRBJ2-5
cdr3_aa: CASSLVSGGVQTQYF
cdr3_nt: TGTGCCAGCAGCTTAGTTTCCGGCGGGGTCCAGACCCAGTACTTC

v_call: TRBV7-6
clone_size: few
d_call: .
j_call: TRBJ2-2
cdr3_aa: CASSLVPRNVKRNTGELFF
cdr3_nt: TGTGCCAGCAGCTTAGTTCCGCGGAACGTGAAACGAAACACCGGGGAGCTGTTTTTT

v_call: TRBV20-1
clone_size: few
d_call: TRBD1
j_call: TRBJ2-3
cdr3_aa: CSADSRDRPTDTQYF
cdr3_nt: TGCAGTGCTGACAGTAGGGACAGACCCACAGATACGCAGTATTTT

v_call: TRBV12-3/TRBV12-4
clone_size: few
d_call: .
j_call: TRBJ2-7
cdr3_aa: CASSFGRNYYEQYF
cdr3_nt: TGTGCCAGCAGTTTTGGACGGAACTACTACGAGCAGTACTTC

v_call: TRBV25-1
clone_size: few
d_call: .
j_call: TRBJ1-1
cdr3_aa: CASSDWGMETEAFF
cdr3_nt: TGTGCCAGCAGTGATTGGGGGATGGAGACTGAAGCTTTCTTT

v_call: TRBV4-3
clone_size: few
d_call: .
j_call: TRBJ2-2
cdr3_aa: CASKRSRQILNTGELFF
cdr3_nt: TGCGCCAGCAAACGTTCGAGACAGATATTAAACACCGGGGAGCTGTTTTTT

v_call: TRBV7-9
clone_size: .
d_call: .
j_call: TRBJ2-3
cdr3_aa: CASSAGGYSDTQYF
cdr3_nt: TGTGCCAGCAGCGCAGGGGGGTACTCAGATACGCAGTATTTT

v_call: TRBV7-9
clone_size: .
d_call: .
j_call: TRBJ2-7
cdr3_aa: CASSLARSQNTYEQYF
cdr3_nt: TGTGCCAGCAGCTTAGCTAGATCCCAGAACACCTACGAGCAGTACTTC

v_call: TRBV19
clone_size: few
d_call: .
j_call: TRBJ2-1
cdr3_aa: CATGEGVEQFF
cdr3_nt: TGTGCCACCGGAGAGGGGGTTGAGCAGTTCTTC

v_call: TRBV12-3/TRBV12-4
clone_size: few
d_call: .
j_call: TRBJ1-5
cdr3_aa: CASSFGGLSGQPQHF
cdr3_nt: TGTGCCAGCAGTTTCGGAGGGTTAAGTGGTCAGCCCCAGCATTTT

v_call: TRBV15
clone_size: few
d_call: .
j_call: TRBJ1-5
cdr3_aa: CATSSYYQPQHF
cdr3_nt: TGTGCCACCAGCAGCTATTATCAGCCCCAGCATTTT

v_call: TRBV6-6
clone_size: few
d_call: TRBD1
j_call: TRBJ2-4
cdr3_aa: CASSPGQGEEYF
cdr3_nt: TGTGCCAGCAGCCCAGGACAGGGCGAGGAGTACTTC

v_call: TRBV28
clone_size: few
d_call: .
j_call: TRBJ2-7
cdr3_aa: CASSFNLYEQYF
cdr3_nt: TGTGCCAGCAGTTTTAACCTCTACGAGCAGTACTTC

v_call: TRBV7-2
clone_size: few
d_call: TRBD2
j_call: TRBJ2-7
cdr3_aa: CASSLLGQAGGYEQYF
cdr3_nt: TGTGCCAGCAGCTTATTAGGTCAAGCGGGGGGATACGAGCAGTACTTC

v_call: TRBV4-1
clone_size: .
d_call: .
j_call: TRBJ1-5
cdr3_aa: CASSQGRAGNQPQHF
cdr3_nt: TGCGCCAGCAGCCAAGGGCGAGCGGGCAATCAGCCCCAGCATTTT

v_call: TRBV4-3
clone_size: few
d_call: .
j_call: TRBJ2-7
cdr3_aa: CASSLTGTSGIRYF
cdr3_nt: TGCGCCAGCAGCCTTACCGGGACGTCAGGAATCCGGTACTTC

v_call: TRBV7-9
clone_size: few
d_call: TRBD1
j_call: TRBJ1-4
cdr3_aa: CASSPTRSTGSGEKLFF
cdr3_nt: TGTGCCAGCAGCCCGACTCGCTCGACAGGGAGTGGCGAAAAACTGTTTTTT

v_call: TRBV15
clone_size: few
d_call: TRBD2
j_call: TRBJ2-1
cdr3_aa: CATSRRLAGGSSYNEQFF
cdr3_nt: TGTGCCACCAGCAGACGACTAGCGGGGGGGAGCTCCTACAATGAGCAGTTCTTC

v_call: TRBV10-3
clone_size: .
d_call: .
j_call: TRBJ1-5
cdr3_aa: CASKGDPNQPQHF
cdr3_nt: TGTGCCTCAAAAGGGGACCCTAATCAGCCCCAGCATTTT

v_call: TRBV28
clone_size: few
d_call: .
j_call: TRBJ2-7
cdr3_aa: CASTPRRAGSNEQYF
cdr3_nt: TGTGCCAGCACCCCACGACGGGCAGGGTCCAACGAGCAGTACTTC

v_call: TRBV6-5
clone_size: few
d_call: .
j_call: TRBJ1-2
cdr3_aa: CASSGRGGYTF
cdr3_nt: TGTGCCAGCAGTGGTCGAGGGGGCTACACCTTC

v_call: TRBV6-2/TRBV6-3
clone_size: .
d_call: .
j_call: TRBJ2-5
cdr3_aa: CASSYSAGYQETQYF
cdr3_nt: TGTGCCAGCAGTTACTCGGCAGGATACCAAGAGACCCAGTACTTC

v_call: TRBV6-1
clone_size: .
d_call: .
j_call: TRBJ2-7
cdr3_aa: CASRPDGAAYEQYF
cdr3_nt: TGTGCCAGCAGACCCGACGGGGCGGCCTACGAGCAGTACTTC

v_call: TRBV20-1
clone_size: few
d_call: .
j_call: TRBJ2-5
cdr3_aa: CSARGGVGTQYF
cdr3_nt: TGCAGTGCTAGGGGTGGGGTGGGGACCCAGTACTTC

v_call: TRBV4-1
clone_size: .
d_call: .
j_call: TRBJ2-6
cdr3_aa: CASSQDVGRPGANVLTF
cdr3_nt: TGCGCCAGCAGCCAAGACGTTGGAAGACCTGGGGCCAACGTCCTGACTTTC

v_call: TRBV4-2
clone_size: few
d_call: TRBD2
j_call: TRBJ2-1
cdr3_aa: CASSQDWLAGGTNEQFF
cdr3_nt: TGTGCCAGCAGCCAAGATTGGCTAGCGGGGGGGACCAATGAGCAGTTCTTC

v_call: TRBV5-1
clone_size: many
d_call: .
j_call: TRBJ1-1
cdr3_aa: CASSPNLEGTEAFF
cdr3_nt: TGCGCCAGCAGCCCAAACTTAGAGGGCACTGAAGCTTTCTTT

v_call: TRBV4-1
clone_size: .
d_call: .
j_call: TRBJ2-2
cdr3_aa: CASSQVLPVNTGELFF
cdr3_nt: TGCGCCAGCAGCCAAGTGCTGCCGGTGAACACCGGGGAGCTGTTTTTT

v_call: TRBV11-2
clone_size: few
d_call: TRBD2
j_call: TRBJ2-3
cdr3_aa: CASSLRVAGAITDTQYF
cdr3_nt: TGTGCCAGCAGCTTACGGGTAGCGGGGGCCATCACAGATACGCAGTATTTT

v_call: TRBV6-5
clone_size: .
d_call: .
j_call: TRBJ1-2
cdr3_aa: CASSYRVRETSYTF
cdr3_nt: TGTGCCAGCAGTTACAGGGTTAGAGAGACTAGCTACACCTTC

v_call: TRBV20-1
clone_size: .
d_call: TRBD2
j_call: TRBJ2-3
cdr3_aa: CSAGLAGGTSTDTQYF
cdr3_nt: TGCAGTGCCGGACTAGCGGGGGGGACTAGCACAGATACGCAGTATTTT

v_call: TRBV6-1
clone_size: .
d_call: TRBD1
j_call: TRBJ1-1
cdr3_aa: CASSPLGTGVNTEAFF
cdr3_nt: TGTGCCAGCAGCCCCCTCGGAACAGGGGTGAACACTGAAGCTTTCTTT

v_call: TRBV9
clone_size: .
d_call: TRBD2
j_call: TRBJ2-3
cdr3_aa: CASSVDSAGVTDTQYF
cdr3_nt: TGTGCCAGCAGCGTAGATAGCGCGGGGGTCACAGATACGCAGTATTTT

v_call: TRBV20-1
clone_size: .
d_call: .
j_call: TRBJ2-1
cdr3_aa: CSARNYGSYNEQFF
cdr3_nt: TGCAGTGCTAGAAATTATGGATCCTACAATGAGCAGTTCTTC

v_call: TRBV6-2/TRBV6-3
clone_size: .
d_call: .
j_call: TRBJ1-5
cdr3_aa: CASSQWLKLLNQPQHF
cdr3_nt: TGTGCCAGCAGTCAATGGTTGAAACTTCTCAATCAGCCCCAGCATTTT

v_call: TRBV6-2/TRBV6-3
clone_size: many
d_call: TRBD1
j_call: TRBJ2-5
cdr3_aa: CASSYSRQGTQETQYF
cdr3_nt: TGTGCCAGCAGTTACTCAAGACAGGGAACCCAAGAGACCCAGTACTTC

v_call: TRBV7-9
clone_size: few
d_call: TRBD1
j_call: TRBJ1-5
cdr3_aa: CASSKDRVQPQHF
cdr3_nt: TGTGCCAGCAGCAAGGACAGGGTTCAGCCCCAGCATTTT